This paragraph covers one TCR beta chain sequence. The antigen is not known. Using immunoSEQ multiplex PCR, the repertoire was profiled, and TCRdb retains in-frame clones only, with some absent. The table has fewer than 130,000 clones, about 90% seen once; the top ten hold around 14%. The data stem from a study of T cell responses to AZD1222 COVID-19 vaccine. Findings of the study overall: Clonal diversity may have been underestimated in mostly white British donors. A reported finding is that nearly half of spike-specific TCRs target unmutated variant regions.

Trimming pared 6 bases from V and 1 base from J, leaving 9 bases between. Germline V gene lookup returns CDR1 SEHNR and CDR2 FQNEAQ (reference sequence). The CDR3 totals 13 residues. This sequence joins TRBV7-9 and TRBJ1-1; D is unresolved. The sequencing used peripheral blood, collected 28 days after the second AZD1222 dose. The receptor was isolated from an adult who received the AZD1222 COVID-19 vaccine. The CDR3 region is CASRGWGNTEAFF. CDR3 coding DNA: TGTGCCAGCAGGGGGTGGGGGAACACTGAAGCTTTCTTT.